This paragraph reports one T cell receptor beta chain. The data derive from a study of cytomegalovirus exposure and HLA in healthy donors. Looking at the study overall: T cells numbering about 179 million yielded 100 million to 120 million unique TCR beta sequences in an earlier analysis.

CDR1 is SGHTA, CDR2 FQGNSA, per germline. With 2 bases removed from V and 4 bases from J, the gap between germline ends came to 9 bases. This CDR3 has 13 amino acids. PCR employed 60 Vbeta and 13 Jbeta primers. Some clones are missing from TCRdb's copy, which holds only in-frame ones; the method was immunoSEQ multiplex PCR. The sample lists 150,000 to 200,000 clones, 75% to 85% occurring once. Sequencing was performed on PBMCs. The sequence was collected from a woman aged 50 to 65 in good health and CMV-seropositive. V gene TRBV7-2 combines with J gene TRBJ2-7, with a possible D match to TRBD2 (5 bases). The CDR3 nucleotides read TGTGCCAGCAGCTTAAAGGTAGCGTACGAGCAGTACTTC. Protein product: CASSLKVAYEQYF.